A selection of T cell receptor beta chains follows, all from one sample in a study of metastatic and nonmetastatic thyroid tumors. With MiXCR, TCRdb called clones anew from the PCR reads. This table holds about 11,000 clones, roughly 12% found once. Input material: blood. Receptor source: a female donor with papillary thyroid cancer or a benign thyroid nodule (not recorded which). Some clones in this sample may be carry-over from other donors' samples. Each CDR3 is given with its conserved first and last residue. Each record gives: J gene, clone size, V gene, CDR3 protein. Not all rows give a size; the values are once, few, many and, for expanded clones, a class.

j_gene: TRBJ2-2
abundance: medium-sized
v_gene: TRBV6-2/TRBV6-3
CDR3aa: CASSYSQRDGNTGELFF

j_gene: TRBJ2-3
abundance: many
v_gene: TRBV5-1
CDR3aa: CASSLSASGGKNTQYF

j_gene: TRBJ2-7
abundance: medium-sized
v_gene: TRBV7-9
CDR3aa: CASSPRDSSYEQYF

j_gene: NA
abundance: many
v_gene: TRBV13
CDR3aa: CASSFPISTDTQHF

j_gene: TRBJ2-5
abundance: many
v_gene: TRBV2
CDR3aa: CASSGDRSQETQYF

j_gene: TRBJ2-3
abundance: medium-sized
v_gene: TRBV7-3
CDR3aa: CASSPRGDTQYF

j_gene: TRBJ2-1
abundance: many
v_gene: TRBV4-1
CDR3aa: CASSHLGTGYEQFF

j_gene: TRBJ1-3
abundance: medium-sized
v_gene: TRBV5-1
CDR3aa: CASSLKGDRAWSGNTIYF

j_gene: TRBJ1-5
abundance: medium-sized
v_gene: TRBV6-2/TRBV6-3
CDR3aa: CASSYREHSEPQHF

j_gene: TRBJ2-7
abundance: NA
v_gene: TRBV12-3/TRBV12-4
CDR3aa: CASSSLVAGEYEQYF

j_gene: TRBJ2-7
abundance: many
v_gene: TRBV4-2
CDR3aa: CASSQDLAGLSYEQYF

j_gene: TRBJ1-6
abundance: NA
v_gene: TRBV11-2
CDR3aa: CASILGLDMVSSYNSPLHF

j_gene: TRBJ1-1
abundance: many
v_gene: TRBV27
CDR3aa: CASGLDTSDEAFF

j_gene: TRBJ2-1
abundance: NA
v_gene: TRBV20-1
CDR3aa: CSALPPGEYNEQFF

j_gene: TRBJ1-5
abundance: medium-sized
v_gene: TRBV12-3/TRBV12-4
CDR3aa: CASRQGWGNQPQHF

j_gene: TRBJ1-4
abundance: few
v_gene: TRBV27
CDR3aa: CASRWAGDGNEKLFF

j_gene: TRBJ1-3
abundance: once
v_gene: TRBV18
CDR3aa: CASSPWDYGGNTIYF

j_gene: TRBJ1-1
abundance: many
v_gene: TRBV20-1
CDR3aa: CSARRWDTEAFF

j_gene: TRBJ2-1
abundance: NA
v_gene: TRBV11-2
CDR3aa: CASSSTGGRYNEQFF

j_gene: TRBJ2-7
abundance: many
v_gene: TRBV5-1
CDR3aa: CASSYLGGPKIAGFHAYEQYF

j_gene: TRBJ2-3
abundance: few
v_gene: TRBV12-3/TRBV12-4
CDR3aa: CASSHGLRDGTDTQYF

j_gene: TRBJ2-3
abundance: many
v_gene: TRBV5-5
CDR3aa: CASSFRVTDTQYF

j_gene: TRBJ1-3
abundance: NA
v_gene: TRBV5-1
CDR3aa: CASSRGQPAGNTIYF

j_gene: TRBJ1-5
abundance: many
v_gene: TRBV10-2
CDR3aa: CASRTGPNQPQHF

j_gene: TRBJ2-6
abundance: medium-sized
v_gene: TRBV4-2
CDR3aa: CASSQDGRGPGANVLTF

j_gene: TRBJ2-1
abundance: many
v_gene: TRBV5-5
CDR3aa: CASSLGGRGENNEQFF

j_gene: TRBJ1-5
abundance: many
v_gene: TRBV6-1
CDR3aa: CASSIVRYNQPQHF

j_gene: TRBJ2-2
abundance: many
v_gene: TRBV7-2
CDR3aa: CASSLGGANRELFF

j_gene: TRBJ2-1
abundance: many
v_gene: TRBV7-3
CDR3aa: CASTAGTSVLASSYNEQFF

j_gene: TRBJ1-2
abundance: NA
v_gene: TRBV19
CDR3aa: CASSQGLSYGYTF

j_gene: TRBJ1-1
abundance: few
v_gene: TRBV2
CDR3aa: CARSTQRTEAFF

j_gene: TRBJ1-4
abundance: many
v_gene: TRBV7-2
CDR3aa: CASSFKGSGKLFF

j_gene: TRBJ1-1
abundance: NA
v_gene: TRBV20-1
CDR3aa: CSAWTGGRNTEAFF

j_gene: TRBJ2-3
abundance: many
v_gene: TRBV6-5
CDR3aa: CASSYVPSGAQYF

j_gene: TRBJ1-1
abundance: large
v_gene: TRBV9
CDR3aa: CASSGSNTEAFF

j_gene: TRBJ2-5
abundance: many
v_gene: TRBV20-1
CDR3aa: CSAREYAKQETQYF

j_gene: TRBJ2-1
abundance: NA
v_gene: TRBV5-1
CDR3aa: CASRWDRDPYNEQFF

j_gene: TRBJ1-1
abundance: NA
v_gene: TRBV15
CDR3aa: CATRETGENTEAFF

j_gene: TRBJ1-1
abundance: medium-sized
v_gene: TRBV6-5
CDR3aa: CASSYGGSEAFF

j_gene: TRBJ2-7
abundance: NA
v_gene: TRBV7-6
CDR3aa: CASSLGFLLQRHPSYEQYF

j_gene: TRBJ1-3
abundance: many
v_gene: TRBV7-9
CDR3aa: CASSSRQGAGNTIYF

j_gene: TRBJ1-3
abundance: medium-sized
v_gene: TRBV4-1
CDR3aa: CASSQPPRTASGNTIYF

j_gene: TRBJ1-1
abundance: many
v_gene: TRBV5-1
CDR3aa: CASSPTGEGTEAFF

j_gene: TRBJ1-5
abundance: NA
v_gene: TRBV30
CDR3aa: CAWSVGGDQPQHF